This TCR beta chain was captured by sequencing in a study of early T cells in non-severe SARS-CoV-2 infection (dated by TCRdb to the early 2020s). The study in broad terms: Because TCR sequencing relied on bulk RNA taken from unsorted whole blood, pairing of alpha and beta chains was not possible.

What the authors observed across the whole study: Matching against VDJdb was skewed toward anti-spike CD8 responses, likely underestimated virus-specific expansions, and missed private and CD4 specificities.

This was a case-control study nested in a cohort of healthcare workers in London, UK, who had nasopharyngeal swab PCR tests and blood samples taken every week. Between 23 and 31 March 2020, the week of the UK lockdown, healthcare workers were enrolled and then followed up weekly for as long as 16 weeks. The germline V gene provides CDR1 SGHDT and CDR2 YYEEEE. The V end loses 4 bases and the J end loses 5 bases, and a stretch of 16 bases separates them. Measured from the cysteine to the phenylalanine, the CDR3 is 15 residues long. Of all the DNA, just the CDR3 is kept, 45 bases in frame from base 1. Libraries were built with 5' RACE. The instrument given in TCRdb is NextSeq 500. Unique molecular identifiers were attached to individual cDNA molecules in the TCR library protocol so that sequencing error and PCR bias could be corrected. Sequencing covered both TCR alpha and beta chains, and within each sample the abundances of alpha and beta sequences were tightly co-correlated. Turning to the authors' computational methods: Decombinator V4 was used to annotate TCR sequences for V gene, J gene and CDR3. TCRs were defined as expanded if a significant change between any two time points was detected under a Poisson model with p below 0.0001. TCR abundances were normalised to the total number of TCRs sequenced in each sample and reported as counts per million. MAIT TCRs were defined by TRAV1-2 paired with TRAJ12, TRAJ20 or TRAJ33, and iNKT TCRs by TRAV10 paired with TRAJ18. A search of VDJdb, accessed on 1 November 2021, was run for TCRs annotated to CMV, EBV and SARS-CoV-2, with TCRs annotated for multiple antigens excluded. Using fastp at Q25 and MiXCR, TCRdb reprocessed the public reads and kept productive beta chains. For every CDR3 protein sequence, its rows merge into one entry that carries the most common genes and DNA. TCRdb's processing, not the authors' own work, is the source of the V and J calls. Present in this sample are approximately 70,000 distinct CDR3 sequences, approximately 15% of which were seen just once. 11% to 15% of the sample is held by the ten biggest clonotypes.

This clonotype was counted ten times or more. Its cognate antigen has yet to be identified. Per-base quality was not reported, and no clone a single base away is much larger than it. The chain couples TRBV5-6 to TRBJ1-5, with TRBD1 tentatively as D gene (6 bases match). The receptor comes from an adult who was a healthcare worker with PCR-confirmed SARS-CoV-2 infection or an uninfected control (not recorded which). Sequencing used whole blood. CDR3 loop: CASSDGAGADQPQHF. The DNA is TGTGCCAGCAGCGACGGAGCAGGGGCAGATCAGCCCCAGCATTTT.